Included here is one T cell receptor beta chain sequence, with context. As yet, its antigen is unknown. Assay: immunoSEQ multiplex PCR; the TCRdb copy retains only in-frame clones and omits some. The sample records tens of thousands of clones, roughly 84% being singletons. During the collection period, no donor immune events like infections were recorded. The entry originates in a study of identifying expanded T cells in peripheral blood. General study findings and limits: Over approximately two and four weeks, about 17 and 20 clones changed, versus approximately 1.1 between replicates.

Germline values: CDR1 SGDLS, CDR2 YYNGEE. V shed 0 bases and J shed 4 bases, with 8 bases lying between them. This CDR3 has 14 amino acids. Material: blood. This TCR was sampled from a person between 18 and 75 years old in good health. This rearrangement joins TRBV9 to TRBJ1-5, with D possibly matching TRBD1 (6 bases). The CDR3 loop is CASSVAGDNQPQHF. The CDR3 nucleotides are TGTGCCAGCAGCGTAGCAGGGGATAATCAGCCCCAGCATTTT.